This T cell receptor (beta chain) was identified during a study of blood T cell repertoires in COVID-19. Study in general: PBMCs, B-cell-depleted T cells, or T cells provided the cDNA or gDNA that made up the material.

Original processing notes: Estimated nucleated cell counts came from reference gene primer amplification. Profiled with immunoSEQ multiplex PCR; TCRdb holds only in-frame clones, not every one. V and J calls and clone size come straight from that table; D and trimming were deduced from the DNA. The table records approximately 120,000 clones, around three quarters of them present only once. This clone came up a few times. With 0 bases clipped from V and 3 bases from J, the junction kept 0 bases outside the gene matches. The length of the CDR3 is 15 residues. CDR1 and CDR2 from the germline V gene are MGHRA and YSYEKL.

Specimen: peripheral blood. The chain links TRBV4-1 to TRBJ1-3; the match to TRBD1 covers 9 bases. This TCR derives from a woman in her 70s with acute or convalescent COVID-19. The CDR3 region is CASSQEGQGGNTIYF. The CDR3 DNA follows: TGCGCCAGCAGCCAAGAGGGACAGGGTGGAAACACCATATATTTT.